The clone carrying this T cell receptor beta chain was picked up a small number of times. Collection occurred without any documented infections or immune events in donors. This entry comes from a study of identifying expanded T cells in peripheral blood. Repertoires were generated with immunoSEQ multiplex PCR, while TCRdb's copy carries only in-frame clones and drops some. The table shows roughly 92,000 clones, with roughly 91% occurring only once. This sequence originates from a person between 18 and 69 years old in good health. Sequences were obtained from blood.

This chain's CDR3 is CASSYGQGIKLFF. In DNA form, the CDR3 reads TGTGCCAGCAGTTACGGACAGGGGATAAAACTGTTTTTT. The chain employs TRBV6-5 and TRBJ1-4, with TRBD1 matching over 9 bases. Germline CDR1 reads MNHEY; CDR2 reads SVGAGI. The CDR3 length is 13 residues. V lost 2 bases and J lost 10; bases outside the gene matches: 2.